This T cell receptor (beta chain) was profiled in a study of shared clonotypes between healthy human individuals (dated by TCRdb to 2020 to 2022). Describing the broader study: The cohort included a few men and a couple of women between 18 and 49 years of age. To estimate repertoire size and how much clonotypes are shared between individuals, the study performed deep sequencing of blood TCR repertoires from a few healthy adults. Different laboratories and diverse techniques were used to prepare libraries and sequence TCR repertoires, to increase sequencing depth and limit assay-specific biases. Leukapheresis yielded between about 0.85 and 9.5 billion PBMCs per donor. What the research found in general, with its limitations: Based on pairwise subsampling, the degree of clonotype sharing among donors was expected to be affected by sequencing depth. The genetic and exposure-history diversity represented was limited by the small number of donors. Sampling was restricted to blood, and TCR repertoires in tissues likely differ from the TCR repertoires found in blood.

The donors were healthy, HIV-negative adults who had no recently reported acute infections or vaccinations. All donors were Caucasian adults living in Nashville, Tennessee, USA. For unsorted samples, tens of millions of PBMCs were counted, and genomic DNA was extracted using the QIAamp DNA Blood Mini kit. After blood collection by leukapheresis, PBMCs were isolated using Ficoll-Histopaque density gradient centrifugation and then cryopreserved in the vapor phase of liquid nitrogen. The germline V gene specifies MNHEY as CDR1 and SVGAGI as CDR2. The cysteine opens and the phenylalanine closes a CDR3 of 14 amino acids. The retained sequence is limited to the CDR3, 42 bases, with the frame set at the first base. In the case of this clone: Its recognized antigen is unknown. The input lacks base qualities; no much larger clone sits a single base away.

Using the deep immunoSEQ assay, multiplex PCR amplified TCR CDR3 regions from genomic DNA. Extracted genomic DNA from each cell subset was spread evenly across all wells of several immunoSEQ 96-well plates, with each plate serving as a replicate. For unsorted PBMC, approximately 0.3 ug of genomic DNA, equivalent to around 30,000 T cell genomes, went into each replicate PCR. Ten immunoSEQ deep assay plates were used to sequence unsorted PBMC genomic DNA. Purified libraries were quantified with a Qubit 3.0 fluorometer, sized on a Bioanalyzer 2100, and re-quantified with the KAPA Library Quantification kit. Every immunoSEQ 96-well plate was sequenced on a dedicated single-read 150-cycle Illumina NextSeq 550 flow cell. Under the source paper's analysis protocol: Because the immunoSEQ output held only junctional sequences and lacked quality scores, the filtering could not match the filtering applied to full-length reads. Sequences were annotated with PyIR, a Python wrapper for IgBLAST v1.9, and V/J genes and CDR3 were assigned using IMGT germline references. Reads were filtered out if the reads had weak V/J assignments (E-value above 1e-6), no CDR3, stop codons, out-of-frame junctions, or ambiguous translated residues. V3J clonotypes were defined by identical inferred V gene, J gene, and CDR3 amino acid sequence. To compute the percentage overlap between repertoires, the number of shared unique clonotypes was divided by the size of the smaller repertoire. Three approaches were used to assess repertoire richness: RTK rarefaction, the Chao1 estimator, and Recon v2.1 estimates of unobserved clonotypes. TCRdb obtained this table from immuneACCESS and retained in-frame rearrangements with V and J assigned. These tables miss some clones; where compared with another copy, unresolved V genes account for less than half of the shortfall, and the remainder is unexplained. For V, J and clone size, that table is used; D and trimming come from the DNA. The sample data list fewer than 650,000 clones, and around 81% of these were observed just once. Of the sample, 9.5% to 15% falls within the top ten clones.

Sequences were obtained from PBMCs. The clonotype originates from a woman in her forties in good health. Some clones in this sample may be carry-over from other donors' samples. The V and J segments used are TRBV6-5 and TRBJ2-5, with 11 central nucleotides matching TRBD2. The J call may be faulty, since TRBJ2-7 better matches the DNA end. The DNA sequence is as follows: TGTGCCAGCAGCCTGACTAGCGGGGCCTACGAGCAGTACTTC. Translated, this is CASSLTSGAYEQYF.